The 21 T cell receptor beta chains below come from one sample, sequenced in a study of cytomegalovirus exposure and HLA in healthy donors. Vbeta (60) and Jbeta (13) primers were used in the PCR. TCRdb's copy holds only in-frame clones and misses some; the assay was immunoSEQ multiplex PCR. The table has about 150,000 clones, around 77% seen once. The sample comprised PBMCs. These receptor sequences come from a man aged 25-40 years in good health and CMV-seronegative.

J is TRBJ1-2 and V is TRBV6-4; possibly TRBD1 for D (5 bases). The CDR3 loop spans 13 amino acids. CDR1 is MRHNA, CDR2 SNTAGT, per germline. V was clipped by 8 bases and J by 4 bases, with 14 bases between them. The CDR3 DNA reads TGTGCCAGCTCGGACACCTCGGGCTATGGCTACACCTTC. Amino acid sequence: CASSDTSGYGYTF.

The CDR3 bases are TGCGCCAGCAGCCTGGAAGAGAGAGAGGGAGATACGCAGTATTTT. Protein sequence: CASSLEEREGDTQYF. The chain is built from TRBV5-1 and TRBJ2-3, with D maybe TRBD2 (5 bases). V was trimmed by 4 bases and J by 5 bases, leaving 17 bases between them. CDR3 size: 15 residues. Germline V CDR1 and CDR2: SGHRS, YFSETQ. The full variable domain, completed using reference TRBV5-1 and TRBJ2-3, is KAGVTQTPRYLIKTRGQQVTLSCSPISGHRSVSWYQQTPGQGLQFLFEYFSETQRNKGNFPGRFSGRQFSNSRSEMNVSTLELGDSALYLCASSLEEREGDTQYFGPGTRLTVL.

The CDR3 sequence: CASSLAGLGDEQYF. As DNA, the CDR3 is TGCGCCAGCAGCTTGGCGGGGTTAGGAGACGAGCAGTACTTC. This rearrangement joins TRBV5-1 to TRBJ2-7, with D possibly matching TRBD2 (5 bases). This CDR3 contains 14 residues. Germline V lookup: CDR1 SGHRS, CDR2 YFSETQ. The germline V and J ends were trimmed by 0 bases and 5 bases, with 12 bases remaining between them. The complete variable domain, with remaining parts taken from reference TRBV5-1 and TRBJ2-7, reads KAGVTQTPRYLIKTRGQQVTLSCSPISGHRSVSWYQQTPGQGLQFLFEYFSETQRNKGNFPGRFSGRQFSNSRSEMNVSTLELGDSALYLCASSLAGLGDEQYFGPGTRLTVT.

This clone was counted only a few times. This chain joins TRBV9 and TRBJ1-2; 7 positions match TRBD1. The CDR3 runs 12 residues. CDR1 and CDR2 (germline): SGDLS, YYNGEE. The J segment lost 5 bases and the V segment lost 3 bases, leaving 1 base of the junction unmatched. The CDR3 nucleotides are TGTGCCAGCAGCGCACAGGGGTATGGCTACACCTTC. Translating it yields CASSAQGYGYTF.

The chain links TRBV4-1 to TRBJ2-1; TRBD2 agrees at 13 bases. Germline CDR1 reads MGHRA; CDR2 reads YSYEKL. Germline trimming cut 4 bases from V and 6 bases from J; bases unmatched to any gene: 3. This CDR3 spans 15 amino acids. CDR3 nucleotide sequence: TGCGCCAGCAGCCTCGGGACTAGCGGGATCAATGAGCAGTTCTTC. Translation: CASSLGTSGINEQFF.

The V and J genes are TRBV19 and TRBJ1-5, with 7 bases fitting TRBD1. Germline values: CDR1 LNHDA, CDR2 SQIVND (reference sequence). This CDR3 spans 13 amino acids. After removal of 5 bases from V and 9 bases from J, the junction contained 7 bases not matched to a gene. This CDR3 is CASSGQGERPQHF. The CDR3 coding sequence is TGTGCCAGTAGTGGCCAGGGGGAGAGGCCCCAGCATTTT.

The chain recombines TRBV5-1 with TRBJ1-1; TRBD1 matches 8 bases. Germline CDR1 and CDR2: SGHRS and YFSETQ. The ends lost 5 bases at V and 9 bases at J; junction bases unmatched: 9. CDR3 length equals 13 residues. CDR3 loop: CASRTDRDTQAFF. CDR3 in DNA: TGCGCCAGCAGAACGGACAGGGACACCCAAGCTTTCTTT.

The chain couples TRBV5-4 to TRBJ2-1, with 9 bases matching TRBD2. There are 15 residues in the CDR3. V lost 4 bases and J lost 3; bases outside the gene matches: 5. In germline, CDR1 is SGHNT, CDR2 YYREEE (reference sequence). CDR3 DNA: TGTGCCAGCAGCGATCAGCGGGAGGACTACAATGAGCAGTTCTTC. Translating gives CASSDQREDYNEQFF.

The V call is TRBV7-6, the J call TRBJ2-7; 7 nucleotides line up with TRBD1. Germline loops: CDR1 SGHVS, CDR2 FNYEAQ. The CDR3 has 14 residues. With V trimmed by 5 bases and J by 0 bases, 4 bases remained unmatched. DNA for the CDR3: TGTGCCAGCAGCCCCTGGGACAGCTCCTACGAGCAGTACTTC. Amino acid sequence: CASSPWDSSYEQYF.

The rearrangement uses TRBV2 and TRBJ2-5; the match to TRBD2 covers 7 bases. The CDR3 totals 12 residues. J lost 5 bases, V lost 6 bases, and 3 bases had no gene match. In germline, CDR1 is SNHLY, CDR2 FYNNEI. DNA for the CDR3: TGTGCCAGCAGGGGACTAATGGAGACCCAGTACTTC. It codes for CASRGLMETQYF.

The CDR3 region has the DNA TGTGCCTGGAGGGGACTTTCGAACACTGAAGCTTTCTTT. It encodes CAWRGLSNTEAFF. The rearrangement links TRBV30 to TRBJ1-1; the D gene is possibly TRBD1 (5 bases). The CDR3 covers 13 residues. Trimming shortened V by 3 bases and J by 1 base, and 9 bases separated the two germline ends. The germline CDR1 and CDR2 sequences are GTSNPN and SVGIG (reference sequence).

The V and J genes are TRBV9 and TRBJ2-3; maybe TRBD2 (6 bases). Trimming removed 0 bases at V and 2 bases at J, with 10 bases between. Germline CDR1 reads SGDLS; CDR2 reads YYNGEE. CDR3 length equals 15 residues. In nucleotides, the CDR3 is TGTGCCAGCAGCGTAGCCGGGAGTGTCACAGATACGCAGTATTTT. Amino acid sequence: CASSVAGSVTDTQYF.

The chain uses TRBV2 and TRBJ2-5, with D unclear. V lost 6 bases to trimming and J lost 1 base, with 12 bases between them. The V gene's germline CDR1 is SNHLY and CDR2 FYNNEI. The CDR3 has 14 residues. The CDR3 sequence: CASSPRSSQETQYF. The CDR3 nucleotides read TGTGCCAGCAGCCCTAGGAGCAGCCAAGAGACCCAGTACTTC.

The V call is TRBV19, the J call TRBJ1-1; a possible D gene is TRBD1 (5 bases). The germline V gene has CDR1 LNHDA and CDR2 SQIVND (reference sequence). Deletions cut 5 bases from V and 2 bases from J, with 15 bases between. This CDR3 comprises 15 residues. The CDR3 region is CASSSQALLNTEAFF. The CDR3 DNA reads TGTGCCAGTAGTTCACAGGCCCTATTAAACACTGAAGCTTTCTTT.

CDR3 sequence reads: CASTAGVRTDTQYF. The DNA of the CDR3 is TGCGCCAGTACAGCGGGCGTCCGCACAGATACGCAGTATTTT. This chain links TRBV5-1 with TRBJ2-3, with D maybe TRBD2 (6 bases). There are 14 residues in the CDR3. V gave up 8 bases and J gave up 1 base, with 14 bases separating them. Germline CDR1 and CDR2: SGHRS and YFSETQ.

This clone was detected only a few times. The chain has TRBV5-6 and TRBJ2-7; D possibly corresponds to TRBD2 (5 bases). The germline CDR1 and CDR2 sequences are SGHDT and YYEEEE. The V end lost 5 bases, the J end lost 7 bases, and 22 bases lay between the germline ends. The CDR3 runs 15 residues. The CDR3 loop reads CASRSSQAPGGEQYF. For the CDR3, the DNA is TGTGCCAGCAGAAGTTCCCAGGCCCCTGGCGGGGAGCAGTACTTC. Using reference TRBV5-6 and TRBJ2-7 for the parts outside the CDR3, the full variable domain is DAGVTQSPTHLIKTRGQQVTLRCSPKSGHDTVSWYQQALGQGPQFIFQYYEEEERQRGNFPDRFSGHQFPNYSSELNVNALLLGDSALYLCASRSSQAPGGEQYFGPGTRLTVT.

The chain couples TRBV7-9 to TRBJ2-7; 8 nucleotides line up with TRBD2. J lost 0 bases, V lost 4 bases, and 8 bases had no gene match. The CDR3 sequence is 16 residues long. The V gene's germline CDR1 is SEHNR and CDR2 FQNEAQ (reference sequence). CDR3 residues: CASSSLRGADSYEQYF. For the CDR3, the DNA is TGTGCCAGCAGCTCCCTGCGGGGGGCGGACTCCTACGAGCAGTACTTC.

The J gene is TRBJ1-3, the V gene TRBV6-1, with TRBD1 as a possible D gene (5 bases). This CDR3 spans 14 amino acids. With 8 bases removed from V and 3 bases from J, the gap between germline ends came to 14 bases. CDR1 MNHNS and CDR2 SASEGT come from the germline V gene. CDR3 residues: CASEEPGRGNTIYF. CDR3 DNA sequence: TGTGCCAGCGAAGAACCAGGGCGTGGAAACACCATATATTTT.

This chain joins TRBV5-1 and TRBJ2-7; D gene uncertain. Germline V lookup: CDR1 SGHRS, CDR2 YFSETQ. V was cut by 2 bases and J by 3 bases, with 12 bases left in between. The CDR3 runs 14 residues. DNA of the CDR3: TGCGCCAGCAGCTTCGCCGTAGAGGACTACGAGCAGTACTTC. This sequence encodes CASSFAVEDYEQYF. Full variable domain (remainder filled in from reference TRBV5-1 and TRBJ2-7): KAGVTQTPRYLIKTRGQQVTLSCSPISGHRSVSWYQQTPGQGLQFLFEYFSETQRNKGNFPGRFSGRQFSNSRSEMNVSTLELGDSALYLCASSFAVEDYEQYFGPGTRLTVT.

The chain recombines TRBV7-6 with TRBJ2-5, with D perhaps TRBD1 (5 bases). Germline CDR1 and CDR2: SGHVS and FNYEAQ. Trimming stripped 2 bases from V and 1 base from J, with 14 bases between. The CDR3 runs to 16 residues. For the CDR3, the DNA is TGTGCCAGCAGCTTACAGGGCTCGCAGCCCCAAGAGACCCAGTACTTC. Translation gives CASSLQGSQPQETQYF.

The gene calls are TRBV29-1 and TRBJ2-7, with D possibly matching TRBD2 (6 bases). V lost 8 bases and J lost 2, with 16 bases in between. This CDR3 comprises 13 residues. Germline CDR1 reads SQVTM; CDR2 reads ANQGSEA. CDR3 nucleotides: TGCAGCATCTCCGGGACTGGAGCCTACGAGCAGTACTTC. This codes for CSISGTGAYEQYF.